This TCR beta chain was recovered during a study of human T cells and chemical hapten exposure. MiXCR, run by TCRdb on the RACE reads, gives a single entry per CDR3 protein. The sample holds about 160,000 distinct CDR3 sequences, 28% seen once. As to time point: patch test 3, about 24 weeks after DPC sensitization. As to treatment: therapeutic diphenylcyclopropenone sensitization with weekly scalp DPC. Sequenced here: whole blood, sampled in connection with sensitization to the hapten diphenylcyclopropenone (DPC). This sequence was found in a woman aged 18-29 years with alopecia areata. Some clones in this sample may be carry-over from other donors' samples.

As DNA, the CDR3 is TGTGCCAGCAGAGTGTCATGGACAGGGGGCTTTGGAGGCTACACCTTC. This codes for CASRVSWTGGFGGYTF. V usage is TRBV27 and J usage is TRBJ1-2; 11 nucleotides agree with TRBD1. The CDR3 consists of 16 residues. The J segment lost 8 bases and the V segment lost 6 bases, leaving 14 bases of the junction unmatched. CDR1 MNHEY and CDR2 SMNVEV come from the germline V gene (reference sequence).